One sample yielded the 7 T cell receptor beta chains listed below, sequenced in a study of vaccination and CD4 T cells after COVID-19. The antigens these receptors bind are not known. Sequenced with the Oncomine TCR Beta short-read assay was DNA taken from cultured CD4+ T cells. TCRdb ran MiXCR on the PCR reads and lists one entry per CDR3 protein. The sample records 8,500 to 13,000 distinct CDR3 sequences, 46% being singletons. Treatment indicated: roughly 10-day PBMC culture with coronavirus spike peptide pools or control peptides (ViraFEST assay). Sequences were obtained from CD4+ T cells from blood, cultured in vitro. These receptors originate from a human donor who had recovered from COVID-19.

The chain uses TRBV11-2 and TRBJ2-5; D unclear. The CDR3 extends over 14 amino acids. Trimming took off 2 bases at V and 4 bases at J, with 11 bases between the two ends. Germline CDR1 SGHAT, CDR2 FQNNGV. CDR3 coding DNA: TGTGCCAGCAGCTTACAAAGGTTATCAGAGACCCAGTACTTC. It codes for CASSLQRLSETQYF.

This rearrangement joins TRBV15 to TRBJ1-2, with D uncertain. This CDR3 region has 15 residues. V lost 0 bases to trimming and J lost 8 bases, with 16 bases between them. The V gene's germline CDR1 is LNHNV and CDR2 YYDKDF (reference sequence). The CDR3, as DNA: TGTGCCACCAGCAGAGATCAAGGGAAAGGCGTGGGCTACACCTTC. Translating gives CATSRDQGKGVGYTF.

The chain employs TRBV7-9 and TRBJ1-2, with D unresolved. Trimming removed 4 bases at V and 6 bases at J, with 15 bases between. In germline, CDR1 is SEHNR, CDR2 FQNEAQ (reference sequence). The CDR3 has 14 residues. This CDR3 reads CASSSRLPGNGYTF. Written as DNA, the CDR3 is TGTGCCAGCAGCTCGAGATTACCCGGGAATGGCTACACCTTC.

In its sample, this clonotype ranks as large. This sequence joins TRBV10-3 and TRBJ1-5, with TRBD1 matching over 7 bases. The germline CDR1 and CDR2 sequences are ENHRY and SYGVKD. The V and J ends lost 4 bases and 4 bases, in that order; junction bases with no gene match: 7. CDR3 length equals 15 residues. The chain's CDR3 is CAISGGTGENQPQHF. DNA for the CDR3: TGTGCCATCAGTGGAGGAACAGGGGAAAATCAGCCCCAGCATTTT.

The chain couples TRBV3-1 to TRBJ1-1, with a possible D match to TRBD1 (6 bases). In germline, CDR1 is LGHDT, CDR2 YNNKEL (reference sequence). V was pared by 0 bases and J by 9 bases, with 11 bases between. The CDR3 length is 13 residues. The CDR3 spells CASSQETGRKAFF. In DNA form, the CDR3 reads TGTGCCAGCAGCCAAGAAACAGGGAGGAAAGCTTTCTTT.

This clonotype was observed a few times. The chain combines TRBV11-2 with TRBJ2-7; D remains unclear. Germline loops: CDR1 SGHAT, CDR2 FQNNGV. The CDR3 is 13 amino acids. V lost 4 bases and J lost 3, with 10 bases in between. CDR3 residues: CASSSVRNYEQYF. The CDR3 bases are TGTGCCAGCAGCTCTGTCCGCAACTACGAGCAGTACTTC.

This clonotype was detected a few times. The rearrangement uses TRBV20-1 and TRBJ1-2; no reliable D call. The CDR3 totals 12 residues. Between the trimmed V and J ends, which lost 0 bases and 1 base, there was a span of 3 bases. Germline V gene lookup returns CDR1 DFQATT and CDR2 SNEGSKA (reference sequence). In nucleotides, the CDR3 is TGCAGTGCTAGAGACCTTAACTATGGCTACACCTTC. Translating it yields CSARDLNYGYTF.